The 12 T cell receptor beta chains below all came from one sample that was sequenced in a study of OX40 agonist ivuxolimab in advanced cancers. The assay was immunoSEQ multiplex PCR, and TCRdb's table has in-frame clones only and misses some. The sample lists some 70,000 clones, around four fifths occurring once. Sample: CD4+ or CD8+ T cells sorted from blood, taken in a trial of the OX40 agonist ivuxolimab. Every receptor here comes from an adult with an advanced solid tumor such as melanoma, head and neck, liver or kidney cancer.

As concerns this clone: One end of the junction varies from germline; a read error may be responsible. The rearrangement links TRBV5-6 to TRBJ2-7; D uncertain. The CDR3 has 12 residues. Germline CDR1 SGHDT, CDR2 YYEEEE. The CDR3 spells CASSLYGYGQYF. CDR3 bases: TGTGCCAGCAGCTTGTACGGATACGGGCAGTACTTC.

This sequence joins TRBV4-3 and TRBJ2-3; 10 bases agree with TRBD2. The germline CDR1 and CDR2 sequences are LGHNA and YSLEER. This CDR3 is 15 amino acids long. The ends lost 6 bases at V and 0 bases at J; junction bases unmatched: 3. For the CDR3, the DNA is TGCGCCAGCAGTCGGACTAGCGGTAGCACAGATACGCAGTATTTT. Translating it yields CASSRTSGSTDTQYF.

The rearrangement joins TRBV14 to TRBJ2-2; 7 bases are a match to TRBD1. The CDR3 length is 16 residues. V gave up 2 bases and J gave up 7 bases; unmatched junction bases: 10. Germline V gene sequence: CDR1 SGHDN, CDR2 FVKESK. The CDR3: CASSQRATGFGGELFF. The CDR3 DNA follows: TGTGCCAGCAGCCAAAGGGCGACAGGGTTCGGCGGGGAGCTGTTTTTT.

The CDR3 loop reads CASSPFGGRRNEQYF. The CDR3 nucleotides are TGTGCCAGCAGCCCCTTCGGGGGCAGGAGGAACGAGCAGTACTTC. The genes are TRBV9 and TRBJ2-7, with D perhaps matching TRBD1 or TRBD2 (6 bases each). Trimming left V 4 bases short and J 5 bases short, with 19 bases between. The germline CDR1 and CDR2 sequences are SGDLS and YYNGEE. The CDR3 covers 15 residues.

The V call is TRBV29-1, the J call TRBJ1-1, with D unresolved. The V and J ends lost 8 bases and 2 bases respectively, with 15 bases between them. The CDR3 totals 13 residues. Germline V gene lookup returns CDR1 SQVTM and CDR2 ANQGSEA. The CDR3 DNA reads TGCAGCCCCCGAATTCTGGCAAACACTGAAGCTTTCTTT. This codes for CSPRILANTEAFF.

The chain uses TRBV28 and TRBJ2-7; 10 bases fit TRBD2. The CDR3 has 15 residues. After removal of 2 bases from V and 3 bases from J, the junction contained 4 bases not matched to a gene. CDR1 MDHEN and CDR2 SYDVKM come from the germline V gene. CDR3 loop: CASSLRRTSGYEQYF. CDR3 nucleotides: TGTGCCAGCAGTTTAAGGAGGACTAGCGGCTACGAGCAGTACTTC.

For this clone: It is likely a read error, because the conserved phenylalanine at the end of the CDR3 is missing. V is TRBV4-1 and J is TRBJ1-1; TRBD1 is a possible D gene (6 bases). V was pared by 1 base and J by 4 bases, with 10 bases between. The CDR3 is 14 amino acids. Germline CDR1 is MGHRA and CDR2 is YSYEKL. The chain's CDR3 is CASSQVQGTTEAFL. CDR3 in DNA: TGCGCCAGCAGCCAAGTTCAGGGGACCACTGAAGCTTTCCTT.

The rearrangement uses TRBV5-1 and TRBJ2-7, with a tentative D call TRBD2 (6 bases). Trimming pared 4 bases from V and 4 bases from J, leaving 18 bases between. The CDR3 length is 15 residues. The V gene's germline CDR1 is SGHRS and CDR2 YFSETQ. The chain's CDR3 is CASSPKVAEVYEQYF. The CDR3 DNA reads as TGCGCCAGCAGCCCCAAGGTAGCGGAGGTTTACGAGCAGTACTTC. The full variable domain, completed using reference TRBV5-1 and TRBJ2-7, is KAGVTQTPRYLIKTRGQQVTLSCSPISGHRSVSWYQQTPGQGLQFLFEYFSETQRNKGNFPGRFSGRQFSNSRSEMNVSTLELGDSALYLCASSPKVAEVYEQYFGPGTRLTVT.

V gene TRBV19 combines with J gene TRBJ1-2; 7 bases agree with TRBD1. The length of the CDR3 is 16 residues. Losses at the gene ends were 3 bases for V and 0 bases for J; bases not matched to a gene: 7. Germline V gene lookup returns CDR1 LNHDA and CDR2 SQIVND (reference sequence). CDR3 amino acids: CASSIVPGGSNYGYTF. The CDR3 DNA reads as TGTGCCAGTAGTATCGTCCCAGGGGGATCTAACTATGGCTACACCTTC. The full variable domain, rest sourced from reference TRBV19 and TRBJ1-2, is DGGITQSPKYLFRKEGQNVTLSCEQNLNHDAMYWYRQDPGQGLRLIYYSQIVNDFQKGDIAEGYSVSREKKESFPLTVTSAQKNPTAFYLCASSIVPGGSNYGYTFGSGTRLTVV.

This clone turned up a few times. CDR3 region: CASSLAGRGANYGYTF. DNA of the CDR3: TGTGCCAGCAGCTTGGCCGGAAGGGGAGCTAACTATGGCTACACCTTC. This chain connects TRBV5-6 to TRBJ1-2; tentatively, D is TRBD1 (5 bases). In germline, CDR1 is SGHDT, CDR2 YYEEEE. The CDR3 is 16 residues long. V shed 0 bases and J shed 0 bases, with 12 bases lying between them.

This sequence joins TRBV6-5 and TRBJ1-5; perhaps TRBD1 as D (5 bases). V dropped 6 bases and J dropped 5 bases, with 11 bases sitting between them. CDR3 length equals 13 residues. The germline CDR1 and CDR2 sequences are MNHEY and SVGAGI. CDR3 in amino acids: CASSLDTYQPQHF. CDR3 bases: TGTGCCAGCAGCCTGGACACTTATCAGCCCCAGCATTTT.

The chain employs TRBV28 and TRBJ1-1, with D tentatively TRBD1 (5 bases). This CDR3 has 14 amino acids. Germline V gene data show CDR1 as MDHEN and CDR2 as SYDVKM. V lost 2 bases to trimming and J lost 5 bases, with 12 bases between them. The chain's CDR3 is CASSLGGLGTEAFF. CDR3 in DNA: TGTGCCAGCAGTTTAGGGGGTTTGGGTACTGAAGCTTTCTTT.